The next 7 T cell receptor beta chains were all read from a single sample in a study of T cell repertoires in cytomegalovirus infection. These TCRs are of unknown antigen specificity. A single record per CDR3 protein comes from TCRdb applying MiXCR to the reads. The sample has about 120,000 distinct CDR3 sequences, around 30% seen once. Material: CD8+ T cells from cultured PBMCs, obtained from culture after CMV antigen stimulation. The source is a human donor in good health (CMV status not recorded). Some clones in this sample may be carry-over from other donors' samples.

The CDR3 nucleotides read TGTGCCAGCAGTTCACGGGGGGACACCGGGGAGCTGTTTTTT. Amino acid sequence: CASSSRGDTGELFF. The chain carries TRBV6-6 and TRBJ2-2; 7 bases are a match to TRBD2. Germline trimming cut 4 bases from V and 3 bases from J; bases unmatched to any gene: 2. From germline, CDR1 is MNHNY and CDR2 SVGAGI (reference sequence). There are 14 residues in the CDR3.

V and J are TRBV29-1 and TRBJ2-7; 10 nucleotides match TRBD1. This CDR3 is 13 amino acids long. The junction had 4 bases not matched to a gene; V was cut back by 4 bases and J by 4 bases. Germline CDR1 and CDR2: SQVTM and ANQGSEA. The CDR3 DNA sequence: TGCAGCGTTGCTGGGGGACAGGGGTACGAGCAGTACTTC. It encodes CSVAGGQGYEQYF.

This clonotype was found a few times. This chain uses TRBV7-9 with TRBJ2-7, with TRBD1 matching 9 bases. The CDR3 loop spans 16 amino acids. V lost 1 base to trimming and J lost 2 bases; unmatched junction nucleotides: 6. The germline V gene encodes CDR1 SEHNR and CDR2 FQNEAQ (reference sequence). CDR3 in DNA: TGTGCCAGCAGCTTAGGAGGTACAGGGGGCCCCTACGAGCAGTACTTC. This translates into CASSLGGTGGPYEQYF. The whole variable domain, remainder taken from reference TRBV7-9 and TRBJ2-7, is DTGVSQNPRHKITKRGQNVTFRCDPISEHNRLYWYRQTLGQGPEFLTYFQNEAQLEKSRLLSDRFSAERPKGSFSTLEIQRTEQGDSAMYLCASSLGGTGGPYEQYFGPGTRLTVT.

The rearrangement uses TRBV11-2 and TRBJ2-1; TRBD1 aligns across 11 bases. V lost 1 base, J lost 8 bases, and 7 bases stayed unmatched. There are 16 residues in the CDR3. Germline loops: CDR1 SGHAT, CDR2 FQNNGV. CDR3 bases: TGTGCCAGCAGCTTAGGATGGACAGGGGGCTGGGATGAGCAGTTCTTC. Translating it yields CASSLGWTGGWDEQFF.

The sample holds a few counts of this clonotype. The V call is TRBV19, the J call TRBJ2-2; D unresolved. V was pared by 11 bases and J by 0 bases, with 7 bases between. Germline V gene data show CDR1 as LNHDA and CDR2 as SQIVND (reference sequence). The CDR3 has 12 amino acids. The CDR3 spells CAATSNTGELFF. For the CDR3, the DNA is TGTGCCGCTACCTCGAACACCGGGGAGCTGTTTTTT.

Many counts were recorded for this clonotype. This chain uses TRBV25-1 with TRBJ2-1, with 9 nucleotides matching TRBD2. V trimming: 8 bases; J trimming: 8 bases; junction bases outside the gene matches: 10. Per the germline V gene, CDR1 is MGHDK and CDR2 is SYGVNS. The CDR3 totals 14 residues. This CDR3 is CASQRLAGVDEQFF. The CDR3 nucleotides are TGTGCCAGCCAGCGGTTAGCGGGGGTGGATGAGCAGTTCTTC.

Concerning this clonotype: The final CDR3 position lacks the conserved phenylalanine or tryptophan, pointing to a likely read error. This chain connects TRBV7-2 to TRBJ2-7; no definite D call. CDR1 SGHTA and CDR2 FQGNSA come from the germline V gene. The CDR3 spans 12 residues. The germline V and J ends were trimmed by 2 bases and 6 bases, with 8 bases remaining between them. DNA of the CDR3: TGTGCCAGCAGCTTAAGTTCAACCGAGCAGTACTTG. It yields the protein CASSLSSTEQYL.